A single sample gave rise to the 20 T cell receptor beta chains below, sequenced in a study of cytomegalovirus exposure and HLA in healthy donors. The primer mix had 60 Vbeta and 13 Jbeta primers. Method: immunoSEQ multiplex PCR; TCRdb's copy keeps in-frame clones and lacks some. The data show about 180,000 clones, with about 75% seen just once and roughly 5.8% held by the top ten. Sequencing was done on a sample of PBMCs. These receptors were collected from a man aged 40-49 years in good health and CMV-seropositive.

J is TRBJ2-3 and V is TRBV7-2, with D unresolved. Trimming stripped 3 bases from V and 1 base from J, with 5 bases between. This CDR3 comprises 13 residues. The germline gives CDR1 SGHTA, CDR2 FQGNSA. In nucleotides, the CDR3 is TGTGCCAGCAGCTTCTCCCGCACAGATACGCAGTATTTT. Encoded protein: CASSFSRTDTQYF.

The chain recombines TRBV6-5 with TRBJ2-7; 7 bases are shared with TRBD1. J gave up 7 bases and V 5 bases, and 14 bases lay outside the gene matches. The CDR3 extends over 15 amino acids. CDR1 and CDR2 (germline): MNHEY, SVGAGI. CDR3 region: CASSIGQASSSEQYF. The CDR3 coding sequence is TGTGCCAGCAGTATAGGACAGGCCTCCTCGAGTGAGCAGTACTTC.

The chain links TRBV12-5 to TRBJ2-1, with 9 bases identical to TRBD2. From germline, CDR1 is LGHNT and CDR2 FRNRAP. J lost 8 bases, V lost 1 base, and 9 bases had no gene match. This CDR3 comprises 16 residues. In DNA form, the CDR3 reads TGTGCTAGTGGTTTGGCCACAAGTAGCGGGAGTCATGAGCAGTTCTTC. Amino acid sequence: CASGLATSSGSHEQFF.

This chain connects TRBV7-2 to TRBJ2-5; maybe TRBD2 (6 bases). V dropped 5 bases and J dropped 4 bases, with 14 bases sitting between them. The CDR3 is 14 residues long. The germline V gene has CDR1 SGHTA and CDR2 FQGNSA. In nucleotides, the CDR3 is TGTGCCAGCAGCCCTCGGCGAGCGGGAGAGACCCAGTACTTC. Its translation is CASSPRRAGETQYF.

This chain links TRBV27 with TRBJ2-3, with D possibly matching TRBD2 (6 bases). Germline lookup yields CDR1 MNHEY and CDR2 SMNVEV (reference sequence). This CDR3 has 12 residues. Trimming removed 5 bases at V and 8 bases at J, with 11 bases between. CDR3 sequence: CASSGGFGTQYF. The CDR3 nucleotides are TGTGCCAGCAGTGGAGGGTTCGGTACGCAGTATTTT.

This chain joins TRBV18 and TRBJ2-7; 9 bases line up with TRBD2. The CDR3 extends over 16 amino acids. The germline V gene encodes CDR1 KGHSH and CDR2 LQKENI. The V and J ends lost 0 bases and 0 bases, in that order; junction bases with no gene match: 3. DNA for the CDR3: TGTGCCAGCTCACCACCTACTAGCGGGTACTCCTACGAGCAGTACTTC. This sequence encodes CASSPPTSGYSYEQYF.

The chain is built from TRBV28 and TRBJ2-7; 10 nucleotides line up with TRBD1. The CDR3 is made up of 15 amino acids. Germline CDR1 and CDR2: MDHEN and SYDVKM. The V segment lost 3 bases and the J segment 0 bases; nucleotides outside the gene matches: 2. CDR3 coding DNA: TGTGCCAGCAGTTTGTGGACAGGGGGCTCCTACGAGCAGTACTTC. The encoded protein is CASSLWTGGSYEQYF.

The CDR3 DNA reads TGCGCCAGCAGCCAGGGTTACGGGACTAGCAGTTACAATGAGCAGTTCTTC. Its protein product is CASSQGYGTSSYNEQFF. This rearrangement joins TRBV4-1 to TRBJ2-1; 9 bases agree with TRBD2. The V and J ends lost 3 bases and 4 bases, in that order; junction bases with no gene match: 10. The CDR3 runs 17 residues. Germline V gives CDR1 MGHRA, CDR2 YSYEKL.

CDR3 in amino acids: CASSKAIGGLAGDSETQYF. The DNA for the CDR3 is TGTGCCAGCAGCAAAGCTATAGGAGGACTAGCGGGAGATAGTGAGACCCAGTACTTC. This rearrangement joins TRBV21-1 to TRBJ2-5; the table's D gene call, TRBD2, was not cross checked with the DNA. TRBV21-1 is shown as a pseudogene. The CDR3 runs 19 residues.

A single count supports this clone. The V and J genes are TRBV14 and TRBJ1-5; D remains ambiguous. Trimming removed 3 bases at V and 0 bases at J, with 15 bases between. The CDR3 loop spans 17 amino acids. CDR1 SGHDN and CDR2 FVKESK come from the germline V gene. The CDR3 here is CASSQVDSPSSNQPQHF. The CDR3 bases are TGTGCCAGCAGCCAGGTGGACTCTCCGAGTAGCAATCAGCCCCAGCATTTT.

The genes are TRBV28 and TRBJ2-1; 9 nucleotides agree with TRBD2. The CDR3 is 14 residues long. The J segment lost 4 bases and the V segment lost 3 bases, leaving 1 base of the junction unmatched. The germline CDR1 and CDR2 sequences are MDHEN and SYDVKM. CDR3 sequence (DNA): TGTGCCAGCAGTTTTACTAGCGGGTACAATGAGCAGTTCTTC. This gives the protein CASSFTSGYNEQFF.

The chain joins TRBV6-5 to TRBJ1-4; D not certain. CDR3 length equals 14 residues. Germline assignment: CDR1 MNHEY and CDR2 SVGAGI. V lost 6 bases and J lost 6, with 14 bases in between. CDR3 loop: CASRRPSEDEKLFF. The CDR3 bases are TGTGCCAGCAGACGACCGTCGGAGGATGAAAAACTGTTTTTT.

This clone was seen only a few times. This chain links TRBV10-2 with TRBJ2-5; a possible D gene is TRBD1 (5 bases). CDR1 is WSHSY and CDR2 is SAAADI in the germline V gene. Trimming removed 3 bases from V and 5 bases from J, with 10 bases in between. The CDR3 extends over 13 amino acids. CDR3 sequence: CASSDQGRETQYF. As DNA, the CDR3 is TGCGCCAGCAGTGACCAGGGCCGGGAGACCCAGTACTTC.

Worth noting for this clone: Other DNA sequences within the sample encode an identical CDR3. Written as DNA, the CDR3 is TGCGCCAGCAGCCTCCAAGAGACCCAGTACTTC. As protein: CASSLQETQYF. This chain joins TRBV5-1 and TRBJ2-5; the D is unclear. V was pared by 4 bases and J by 1 base, with 2 bases between. Germline assignment: CDR1 SGHRS and CDR2 YFSETQ. The CDR3 consists of 11 residues.

Here the CDR3 reads CASSVLAGSYEQYF. The CDR3 region has the DNA TGTGCCAGCAGCGTACTAGCGGGATCCTACGAGCAGTACTTC. V is TRBV9 and J is TRBJ2-7; 9 bases are a match to TRBD2. This CDR3 region has 14 residues. Germline lookup yields CDR1 SGDLS and CDR2 YYNGEE. V shed 1 base, J shed 1 base, and the junction held 0 bases outside the gene matches.

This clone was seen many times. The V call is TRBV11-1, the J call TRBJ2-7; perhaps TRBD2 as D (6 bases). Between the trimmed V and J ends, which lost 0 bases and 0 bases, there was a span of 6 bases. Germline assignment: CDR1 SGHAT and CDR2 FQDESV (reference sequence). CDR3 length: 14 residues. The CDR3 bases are TGTGCCAGCAGCTTAGCCGGGAGCTCCTACGAGCAGTACTTC. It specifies CASSLAGSSYEQYF.

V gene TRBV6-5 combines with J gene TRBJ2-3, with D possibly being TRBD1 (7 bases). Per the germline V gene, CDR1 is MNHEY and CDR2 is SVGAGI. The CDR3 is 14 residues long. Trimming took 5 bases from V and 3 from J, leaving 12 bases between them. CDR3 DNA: TGTGCCAGCAGTCCCCAGGGGGGTACAGATACGCAGTATTTT. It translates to CASSPQGGTDTQYF.

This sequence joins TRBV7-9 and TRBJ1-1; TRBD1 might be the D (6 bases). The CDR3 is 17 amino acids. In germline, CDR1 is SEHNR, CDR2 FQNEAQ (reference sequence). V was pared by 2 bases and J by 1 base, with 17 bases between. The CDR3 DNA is TGTGCCAGCAGCTTAAATCTGGGAGGGGGACGGAACACTGAAGCTTTCTTT. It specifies CASSLNLGGGRNTEAFF.

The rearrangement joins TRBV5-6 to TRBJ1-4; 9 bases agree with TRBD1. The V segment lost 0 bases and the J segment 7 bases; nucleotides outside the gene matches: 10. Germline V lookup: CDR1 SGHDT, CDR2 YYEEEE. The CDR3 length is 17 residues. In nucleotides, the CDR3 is TGTGCCAGCAGCTTGGGCCGTATGACAGGGGGAAGTGAAAAACTGTTTTTT. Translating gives CASSLGRMTGGSEKLFF.

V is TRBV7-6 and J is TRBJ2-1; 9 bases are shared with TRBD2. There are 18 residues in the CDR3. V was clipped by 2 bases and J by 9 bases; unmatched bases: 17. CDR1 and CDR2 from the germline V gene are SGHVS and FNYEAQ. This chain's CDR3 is CASSLYDGRSSGKLEQFF. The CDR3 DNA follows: TGTGCCAGCAGCTTATATGATGGGCGGTCTAGCGGGAAGCTTGAGCAGTTCTTC.